These 31 T cell receptor beta chains were all obtained from the same sample, sequenced in a study of blood T cell repertoires in COVID-19. Produced via immunoSEQ multiplex PCR; TCRdb's table is partial and in-frame only. Among fewer than 200,000 clones listed, about 80% were seen once. What was sequenced was PBMCs or T cells enriched from blood (not recorded which). The receptors originated from a woman in her sixties or seventies in a cohort exposed to, infected with or recovered from COVID-19 (not recorded which).

The chain links TRBV6-5 to TRBJ1-6; 8 bases are a match to TRBD1. The CDR3 has 15 amino acids. Germline trimming cut 8 bases from V and 9 bases from J; bases unmatched to any gene: 12. Germline V gives CDR1 MNHEY, CDR2 SVGAGI. This chain's CDR3 is CASYSGQGLASPLHF. CDR3 DNA sequence: TGTGCCAGCTATTCCGGACAGGGTCTTGCTTCACCCCTCCACTTT.

This chain links TRBV4-2 with TRBJ2-3; 11 bases are shared with TRBD2. Germline V gene sequence: CDR1 LGHNA, CDR2 YNFKEQ. The CDR3 length is 19 residues. With 4 bases clipped from V and 2 bases from J, the junction kept 14 bases outside the gene matches. This chain's CDR3 is CASSPTGLAGQAHTDTQYF. DNA for the CDR3: TGTGCCAGCAGCCCTACTGGACTAGCGGGCCAAGCGCACACAGATACGCAGTATTTT.

The chain employs TRBV5-1 and TRBJ1-6; the D gene is possibly TRBD1 (5 bases). V was clipped by 3 bases and J by 5 bases, with 12 bases between them. The CDR3 contains 15 residues. The V gene's germline CDR1 is SGHRS and CDR2 YFSETQ. CDR3 bases: TGCGCCAGCAGCTGGGTGGGAGGGGATAATTCACCCCTCCACTTT. It is translated as CASSWVGGDNSPLHF.

This clone turned up a few times. The chain recombines TRBV11-3 with TRBJ1-2; D unresolved. There are 12 residues in the CDR3. CDR1 SGHNT and CDR2 YENEEA come from the germline V gene. Trimming took 2 bases from V and 7 from J, leaving 8 bases between them. The CDR3 protein is CASSLLTGGYTF. DNA of the CDR3: TGTGCCAGCAGCTTATTGACTGGTGGCTACACCTTC.

Of note for this clone: Distinct nucleotide sequences in the sample also encode this CDR3. The chain combines TRBV5-1 with TRBJ1-1; perhaps TRBD1 as D (6 bases). The CDR3 totals 14 residues. Trimming pared 3 bases from V and 0 bases from J, leaving 9 bases between. Per germline, CDR1 SGHRS and CDR2 YFSETQ. The CDR3 region is CASSSGTLNTEAFF. The DNA of the CDR3 is TGCGCCAGCAGCTCCGGGACACTGAACACTGAAGCTTTCTTT. The whole variable domain, filled in from reference TRBV5-1 and TRBJ1-1, reads KAGVTQTPRYLIKTRGQQVTLSCSPISGHRSVSWYQQTPGQGLQFLFEYFSETQRNKGNFPGRFSGRQFSNSRSEMNVSTLELGDSALYLCASSSGTLNTEAFFGQGTRLTVV.

This clone appeared many times. The V gene is TRBV5-5, the J gene TRBJ1-2; D gene ambiguous. Trimming removed 4 bases from V and 8 bases from J, with 12 bases in between. CDR3 length: 12 residues. Germline V CDR1 and CDR2: SGHKS, YYEKEE (reference sequence). This CDR3 reads CASSPGGRGYTF. CDR3 nucleotide sequence: TGTGCCAGCAGCCCCGGCGGGCGGGGCTACACCTTC. Complete variable domain (other parts from reference TRBV5-5 and TRBJ1-2): DAGVTQSPTHLIKTRGQQVTLRCSPISGHKSVSWYQQVLGQGPQFIFQYYEKEERGRGNFPDRFSARQFPNYSSELNVNALLLGDSALYLCASSPGGRGYTFGSGTRLTVV.

The chain carries TRBV30 and TRBJ1-1; maybe TRBD1 (5 bases). Germline assignment: CDR1 GTSNPN and CDR2 SVGIG (reference sequence). The CDR3 is 15 amino acids. Between the trimmed V and J ends, which lost 3 bases and 5 bases, there was a span of 19 bases. The CDR3 loop reads CAWRWGGPGGTEAFF. The CDR3, as DNA: TGTGCCTGGAGGTGGGGAGGCCCGGGGGGGACTGAAGCTTTCTTT.

The chain is built from TRBV28 and TRBJ2-7; the match to TRBD1 covers 7 bases. The V gene's germline CDR1 is MDHEN and CDR2 SYDVKM. J lost 2 bases, V lost 3 bases, and 4 bases had no gene match. The CDR3 contains 14 residues. As DNA, the CDR3 is TGTGCCAGCAGTTTCCGGGACAGAACCTACGAGCAGTACTTC. It translates to CASSFRDRTYEQYF.

The CDR3 DNA follows: TGTGCCAGCAGACAACAGGGTACCGGCAATGAGCAGTTCTTC. Its translation is CASRQQGTGNEQFF. This chain uses TRBV28 with TRBJ2-1; the D gene is possibly TRBD1 (6 bases). CDR1 MDHEN and CDR2 SYDVKM come from the germline V gene. V was shortened by 6 bases and J by 6 bases, with 15 bases between the two germline ends. The CDR3 runs 14 residues.

This sequence joins TRBV19 and TRBJ2-3; 10 bases align to TRBD1. Germline loops: CDR1 LNHDA, CDR2 SQIVND (reference sequence). Unmatched junction bases numbered 17, after V lost 6 bases and J lost 5 bases. The CDR3 is 18 amino acids. CDR3 loop: CASSLSGWGTGAGDTQYF. For the CDR3, the DNA is TGTGCCAGTAGCCTCTCTGGCTGGGGGACAGGGGCGGGAGATACGCAGTATTTT.

J is TRBJ1-5 and V is TRBV6-5; D uncertain. This CDR3 spans 14 amino acids. Looked up from germline, CDR1 is MNHEY and CDR2 is SVGAGI. V was clipped by 4 bases and J by 5 bases, with 12 bases between them. The CDR3 DNA sequence: TGTGCCAGCAGTTTAGGACTGAACTATCAGCCCCAGCATTTT. Its protein is CASSLGLNYQPQHF.

Note on this clone: Its ends do not fully match the called genes, so a read error is possible. This chain connects TRBV7-9 to TRBJ1-3; the D is unclear. Germline values: CDR1 SEHNR, CDR2 FQNEAQ (reference sequence). The CDR3 is made up of 13 amino acids. CDR3 sequence reads: CASSLLGEDKVSF. In nucleotides, the CDR3 is TGTGCCAGCAGCCTCTTGGGAGAAGATAAGGTATCTTTT.

The chain has TRBV28 and TRBJ1-1, with TRBD1 matching over 10 bases. J was trimmed by 7 bases and V by 6 bases; bases with no gene match: 5. In germline, CDR1 is MDHEN, CDR2 SYDVKM. The CDR3 totals 13 residues. CDR3 DNA: TGTGCCAGCAGGACAGGGGGCTTCGGTGAAGCTTTCTTT. This gives the protein CASRTGGFGEAFF.

This clone turned up a few times. The chain combines TRBV10-1 with TRBJ2-5; maybe TRBD2 (5 bases). The CDR3 is 13 amino acids. V lost 3 bases and J lost 5, with 10 bases in between. Per germline, CDR1 WNHNN and CDR2 SYGVQD (reference sequence). CDR3 DNA sequence: TGCGCCAGCAGTGATGCTAGCAGGGAGACCCAGTACTTC. It encodes CASSDASRETQYF.

V and J are TRBV7-2 and TRBJ1-1; D unclear. Trimming shortened V by 5 bases and J by 7 bases, and 14 bases separated the two germline ends. The CDR3 spans 13 residues. Per the germline V gene, CDR1 is SGHTA and CDR2 is FQGNSA. The CDR3 DNA reads TGTGCCAGCAGCCTGGGCCTAAGTATTGAAGCTTTCTTT. Its translation: CASSLGLSIEAFF. Full variable domain (missing parts from reference TRBV7-2 and TRBJ1-1): GAGVSQSPSNKVTEKGKDVELRCDPISGHTALYWYRQSLGQGLEFLIYFQGNSAPDKSGLPSDRFSAERTGGSVSTLTIQRTQQEDSAVYLCASSLGLSIEAFFGQGTRLTVV.

This clone appeared a few times. The chain has TRBV28 and TRBJ2-7, with a tentative D call TRBD2 (6 bases). CDR1 is MDHEN and CDR2 is SYDVKM in the germline V gene. The V end was cut by 3 bases, the J end by 6 bases, with 15 bases between. This CDR3 has 14 amino acids. The CDR3 bases are TGTGCCAGCAGTTTTGGGACCCGGAGGGGCGAGCAGTACTTC. This encodes CASSFGTRRGEQYF.

This clone was recorded a few times. The genes are TRBV19 and TRBJ1-4, with D tentatively TRBD1 (5 bases). Between the trimmed V and J ends, which lost 6 bases and 7 bases, there was a span of 24 bases. The germline V gene encodes CDR1 LNHDA and CDR2 SQIVND (reference sequence). This CDR3 is built from 17 residues. This CDR3 is CASSPRGRGTMGEKLFF. Here the CDR3 DNA reads TGTGCCAGTAGCCCAAGGGGACGGGGGACTATGGGTGAAAAACTGTTTTTT. Together with reference TRBV19 and TRBJ1-4, the CDR3 gives the full variable domain: DGGITQSPKYLFRKEGQNVTLSCEQNLNHDAMYWYRQDPGQGLRLIYYSQIVNDFQKGDIAEGYSVSREKKESFPLTVTSAQKNPTAFYLCASSPRGRGTMGEKLFFGSGTQLSVL.

Written as DNA, the CDR3 is TGCAGCGTTATGTCCCCTCGCTCCTACAATGAGCAGTTCTTC. Its translation is CSVMSPRSYNEQFF. This chain links TRBV29-1 with TRBJ2-1; D is unresolved. The CDR3 has 14 residues. Trimming took 5 bases from V and 0 from J, leaving 11 bases between them. The germline V gene encodes CDR1 SQVTM and CDR2 ANQGSEA.

The chain carries TRBV6-5 and TRBJ1-2; possibly TRBD1 for D (5 bases). This CDR3 contains 15 residues. Germline loops: CDR1 MNHEY, CDR2 SVGAGI. V lost 0 bases and J 4 bases, leaving 12 bases between the germline ends. CDR3 bases: TGTGCCAGCAGTTACTCGCGGGGCGGGGCCTATGGCTACACCTTC. This codes for CASSYSRGGAYGYTF.

The chain combines TRBV6-6 with TRBJ2-5, with 7 bases lining up with TRBD2. The V and J ends lost 2 bases and 5 bases, in that order; junction bases with no gene match: 8. The CDR3 contains 15 residues. The germline V gene has CDR1 MNHNY and CDR2 SVGAGI (reference sequence). CDR3 bases: TGTGCCAGCAGTTACGGGGCGGGAGCTGGGGAGACCCAGTACTTC. Translated: CASSYGAGAGETQYF.

This chain joins TRBV5-1 and TRBJ2-7, with D possibly TRBD1 on 5 matching bases. This CDR3 is built from 16 residues. Deletions cut 0 bases from V and 5 bases from J, with 18 bases between. Germline values: CDR1 SGHRS, CDR2 YFSETQ. DNA for the CDR3: TGCGCCAGCAGCTTGGGTGCGTCGGCAGGGCGGAACGAGCAGTACTTC. Its translation is CASSLGASAGRNEQYF.

The rearrangement uses TRBV27 and TRBJ1-2, with 9 positions matching TRBD1. The germline V gene has CDR1 MNHEY and CDR2 SMNVEV (reference sequence). The CDR3 spans 15 residues. V lost 2 bases, J lost 3 bases, and 4 bases stayed unmatched. The CDR3 sequence: CASSLVGTGHYGYTF. In DNA, the CDR3 is TGTGCCAGCAGTTTAGTAGGGACAGGGCACTATGGCTACACCTTC.

This chain connects TRBV27 to TRBJ2-7, with 10 bases that match TRBD2. V lost 5 bases, J lost 5 bases, and 12 bases stayed unmatched. This CDR3 contains 16 residues. Germline CDR1 is MNHEY and CDR2 is SMNVEV (reference sequence). CDR3 DNA sequence: TGTGCCAGCAGTCCCAACCTAGCGGGAGTCTTTAACGAGCAGTACTTC. It codes for CASSPNLAGVFNEQYF.

This clone was observed a handful of times. The chain links TRBV27 to TRBJ1-2; 11 nucleotides agree with TRBD1. The V gene's germline CDR1 is MNHEY and CDR2 SMNVEV (reference sequence). This CDR3 contains 16 residues. V shed 2 bases, J shed 3 bases, and the junction held 5 bases outside the gene matches. For the CDR3, the DNA is TGTGCCAGCAGTTTAAGGGGACAGGGGGATTACTATGGCTACACCTTC. Residues: CASSLRGQGDYYGYTF.

The chain joins TRBV18 to TRBJ1-1; 11 positions match TRBD1. Germline trimming cut 3 bases from V and 0 bases from J; bases unmatched to any gene: 3. Germline-derived CDR1 and CDR2 are KGHSH and LQKENI. CDR3 length equals 16 residues. CDR3 amino acids: CASSPWDRGVNTEAFF. Here the CDR3 DNA reads TGTGCCAGCTCACCGTGGGACAGGGGGGTGAACACTGAAGCTTTCTTT.

The CDR3 DNA sequence: TGTGCCATCACACAGGGATCTGAAGCTTTCTTT. Its protein product is CAITQGSEAFF. J is TRBJ1-1 and V is TRBV10-3; perhaps TRBD1 as D (6 bases). Looked up from germline, CDR1 is ENHRY and CDR2 is SYGVKD. Between the trimmed V and J ends, which lost 7 bases and 6 bases, there was a span of 9 bases. The CDR3 has 11 amino acids.

This clone was counted between two and nine times. The gene calls are TRBV2 and TRBJ2-5; 8 bases are a match to TRBD1. The CDR3 totals 15 residues. With V trimmed by 6 bases and J by 7 bases, 13 bases remained unmatched. CDR1 is SNHLY, CDR2 FYNNEI, per germline. CDR3 protein: CASSGQGGAGGTQYF. In nucleotides, the CDR3 is TGTGCCAGCAGCGGACAGGGTGGGGCAGGAGGGACCCAGTACTTC. The complete variable domain, with remaining parts taken from reference TRBV2 and TRBJ2-5, reads EPEVTQTPSHQVTQMGQEVILRCVPISNHLYFYWYRQILGQKVEFLVSFYNNEISEKSEIFDDQFSVERPDGSNFTLKIRSTKLEDSAMYFCASSGQGGAGGTQYFGPGTRLLVL.

The J gene is TRBJ2-1, the V gene TRBV19; 10 nucleotides align to TRBD1. The CDR3 has 16 amino acids. Germline V gene data show CDR1 as LNHDA and CDR2 as SQIVND (reference sequence). V lost 3 bases and J lost 4; bases outside the gene matches: 6. CDR3 DNA sequence: TGTGCCAGTAGTATCCCCGGGACAGGGGCATACAATGAGCAGTTCTTC. Its translation: CASSIPGTGAYNEQFF.

J is TRBJ2-7 and V is TRBV28; D gene uncertain. Trimming left V 10 bases short and J 7 bases short, with 17 bases between. CDR3 length: 12 amino acids. CDR1 is MDHEN and CDR2 is SYDVKM in the germline V gene. CDR3 coding DNA: TGTGCCACCCGAGGCCTCATTTCGGAGCAGTACTTC. Its protein is CATRGLISEQYF.

The V call is TRBV28, the J call TRBJ2-7; D gene uncertain. Germline V lookup: CDR1 MDHEN, CDR2 SYDVKM. V was trimmed by 6 bases and J by 2 bases, leaving 11 bases between them. The CDR3 totals 13 residues. The CDR3: CASSGPQAYEQYF. CDR3 coding DNA: TGTGCCAGCAGCGGCCCCCAGGCCTACGAGCAGTACTTC.

The table lists this clone with a count of one. The rearrangement uses TRBV19 and TRBJ2-2; possible D gene TRBD1, 6 bases. This CDR3 has 16 amino acids. Germline V CDR1 and CDR2: LNHDA, SQIVND (reference sequence). V gave up 2 bases and J gave up 1 base, with 11 bases separating them. CDR3 DNA sequence: TGTGCCAGTAGTATAAATTGGGGGCAGAACACCGGGGAGCTGTTTTTT. Amino acid sequence: CASSINWGQNTGELFF.